The sequence of this T cell receptor beta chain was determined in a study of blood T cell repertoires in COVID-19 (dated by TCRdb to the early 2020s). For context, the study as a whole: Collaborator samples came from the United States, Italy and Spain and covered acute and convalescent phases of COVID-19. The prospective study material was composed of cDNA or gDNA derived from T cells, B-cell-depleted T cells, or PBMCs. A de-identified subject ID, COVID-19 status, age in years and sex were almost always included in the sample metadata. Samples were obtained from the ongoing ImmuneRACE study (first 160 participants) and from 1,254 subjects provided by 6 global collaborators. Deeply sampled blood TCRbeta repertoires from subjects exposed to, actively infected with, or recovered from COVID-19 were included in the dataset. The repertoires were made available in a free public database intended to serve as a resource for research on the immune response to SARS-CoV-2. HLA class I and class II types, where available, came from metadata supplied by the sample provider rather than from assay-based typing. Findings and caveats that apply to the study as a whole: Clinical and demographic metadata were provided uncurated, with the amount varying by source and participant.

Each collaborating institution followed its own protocols to collect whole blood in K2EDTA tubes. For TCRbeta analysis, collaborator samples were shipped as frozen whole blood, as isolated PBMCs, or as DNA extracted from either sample type. TCRbeta CDR3 regions were amplified from genomic DNA by means of the immunoSEQ Assay, a bias-controlled multiplex PCR. In the source study's methods: Nucleated cell counts per sample were estimated from amplification of reference gene primers within the assay. To quantify the absolute abundance of each unique TCRbeta CDR3 rearrangement, sequence reads were collapsed and filtered. For each sample, productive Simpson clonality was calculated by taking the square root of Simpson's diversity index across productive rearrangements. TCRdb's version of the immuneACCESS table is confined to in-frame rearrangements and falls short of the full clone set. An unresolved V gene accounts for under half of the shortfall where checked; the remainder is of unknown origin. Clonal size and the V and J genes are those of that table, whereas D and trimming came from the DNA. Recorded for this sample are about 130,000 clones; about 86% of them occurred a single time. The ten largest clonotypes hold approximately 2.9% of the sample.

Points on this clone: Its cognate antigen has yet to be identified. Per-base quality was not reported, and no clone a single base away is much larger than it.

CDR1 and CDR2, per the germline V gene, are MNHEY and SVGEGT. The CDR3 contains 14 residues, cysteine and phenylalanine counted. Of the read, only the CDR3 DNA is kept; its 42 bases are in frame from base 1. V is pared back by 0 bases and J by 4 bases, with 8 bases lying between the germline termini. Recombination linked TRBV6-2 or TRBV6-3 to TRBJ2-3, with the D gene uncertain. The sample taken for sequencing was peripheral blood. The receptor comes from a woman at least 80 years old with acute or convalescent COVID-19. The CDR3 reads as follows: CASSYSGSPDTQYF. Read as DNA, the sequence is TGTGCCAGCAGTTACTCCGGGTCCCCAGATACGCAGTATTTT.